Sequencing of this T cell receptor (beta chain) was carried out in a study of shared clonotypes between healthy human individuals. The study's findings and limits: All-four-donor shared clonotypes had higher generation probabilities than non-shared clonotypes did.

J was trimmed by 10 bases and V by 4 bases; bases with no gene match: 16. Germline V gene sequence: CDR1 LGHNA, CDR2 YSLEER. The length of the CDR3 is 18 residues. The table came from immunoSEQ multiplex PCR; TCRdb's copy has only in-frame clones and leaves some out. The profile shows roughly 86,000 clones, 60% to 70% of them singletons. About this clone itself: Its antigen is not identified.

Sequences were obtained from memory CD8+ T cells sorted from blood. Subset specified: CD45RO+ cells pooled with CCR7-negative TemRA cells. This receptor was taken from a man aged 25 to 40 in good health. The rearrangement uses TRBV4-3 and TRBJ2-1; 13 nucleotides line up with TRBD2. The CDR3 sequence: CASSPILAGGPSGWEQFF. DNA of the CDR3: TGCGCCAGCAGCCCAATACTAGCGGGAGGGCCCTCTGGGTGGGAGCAGTTCTTC.